A single sample gave rise to the 6 T cell receptor beta chains below, sequenced in a study of CD4 T cells in relation to SARS-CoV-2 and coronaviruses. Libraries were prepared by immunoSEQ multiplex PCR; TCRdb keeps only in-frame clonotypes and omits some of them. The sample includes 20,000 to 25,000 clones, about four fifths seen only once; the top ten take more than 12%. The unexposed donors gave CD4+ T cells in 2011-2018, prior to COVID-19. Isolation of CD4+ T cells took place after about 9 days in culture. Their cognate antigens are unknown. Sequences were obtained from CD4+ T cells from PBMCs, cultured in vitro. The origin of the receptors is a human donor in good health.

V usage is TRBV7-2 and J usage is TRBJ2-3; D might be TRBD1 or TRBD2, each matching 5 bases. The CDR3 runs to 15 residues. CDR1 and CDR2 from the germline V gene are SGHTA and FQGNSA. Trimming stripped 5 bases from V and 0 bases from J, with 12 bases between. CDR3 protein: CASSPGPASTDTQYF. The CDR3 DNA reads TGTGCCAGCAGCCCGGGGCCAGCTAGCACAGATACGCAGTATTTT.

The chain carries TRBV7-9 and TRBJ1-1, with a possible D match to TRBD1 (6 bases). The CDR3 is 13 residues long. V was shortened by 3 bases and J by 6 bases, with 11 bases between the two germline ends. Germline values: CDR1 SEHNR, CDR2 FQNEAQ (reference sequence). The CDR3 loop is CASSLGGYPEAFF. The CDR3 nucleotides read TGTGCCAGCAGCTTGGGGGGCTACCCTGAAGCTTTCTTT.

The chain recombines TRBV19 with TRBJ2-2; 7 positions agree with TRBD1. CDR3 size: 14 residues. The germline V gene has CDR1 LNHDA and CDR2 SQIVND (reference sequence). V gave up 6 bases and J gave up 3 bases; unmatched junction bases: 4. CDR3: CASREQGYTGELFF. The DNA of the CDR3 is TGTGCCAGTAGGGAACAGGGGTACACCGGGGAGCTGTTTTTT.

This clone was seen a single time. The chain couples TRBV6-5 to TRBJ1-1; 9 bases match TRBD1. CDR1 is MNHEY and CDR2 is SVGAGI in the germline V gene. The CDR3 runs to 15 residues. The V gene end was trimmed by 4 bases and the J gene end by 10 bases; junction bases not matched to a gene: 13. The CDR3 is CASSSTSGTGFRAFF. The DNA for the CDR3 is TGTGCCAGCAGTTCGACCTCCGGGACAGGGTTCCGAGCTTTCTTT.

The DNA for the CDR3 is TGTGCCAGCTCAAAGCGGGCAGGGGGGGTCTATGGCTACACCTTC. Encoded protein: CASSKRAGGVYGYTF. The genes are TRBV5-8 and TRBJ1-2, with 7 bases aligning to TRBD1. Germline values: CDR1 SGHTS, CDR2 YDEGEE. The CDR3 runs 15 residues. Germline trimming cut 7 bases from V and 4 bases from J; bases unmatched to any gene: 13.

The V and J genes are TRBV6-1 and TRBJ1-2; D ambiguous. Trimming removed 0 bases at V and 2 bases at J, with 10 bases between. Germline V gene sequence: CDR1 MNHNS, CDR2 SASEGT. CDR3 length: 15 residues. CDR3: CASSEALRPNYGYTF. The CDR3 bases are TGTGCCAGCAGTGAAGCGCTTCGACCGAACTATGGCTACACCTTC.